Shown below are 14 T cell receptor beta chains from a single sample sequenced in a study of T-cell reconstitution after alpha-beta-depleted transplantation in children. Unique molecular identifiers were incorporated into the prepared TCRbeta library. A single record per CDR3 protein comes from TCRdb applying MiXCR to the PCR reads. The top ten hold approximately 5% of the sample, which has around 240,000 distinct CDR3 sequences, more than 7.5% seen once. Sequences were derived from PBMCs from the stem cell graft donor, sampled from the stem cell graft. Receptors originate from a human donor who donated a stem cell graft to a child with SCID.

The DNA of the CDR3 is TGCGCCAGCAGCTTGGAAGCGGGGCCTAGCACAGATACGCAGTATTTT. Amino acids: CASSLEAGPSTDTQYF. The rearrangement joins TRBV5-1 to TRBJ2-3; 7 nucleotides line up with TRBD2. This CDR3 is 16 amino acids long. V lost 0 bases, J lost 0 bases, and 4 bases stayed unmatched. CDR1 and CDR2 from the germline V gene are SGHRS and YFSETQ.

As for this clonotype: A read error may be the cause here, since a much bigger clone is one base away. DNA for the CDR3: TGTGCCAGCACCCTATTCATGGACAGGATGAACACCGGGGAGCTGTTTTTT. As protein: CASTLFMDRMNTGELFF. V is TRBV3-1 and J is TRBJ2-2; TRBD1 agrees at 7 bases. V shed 7 bases, J shed 1 base, and the junction held 12 bases outside the gene matches. This CDR3 spans 17 amino acids. Germline assignment: CDR1 LGHDT and CDR2 YNNKEL (reference sequence).

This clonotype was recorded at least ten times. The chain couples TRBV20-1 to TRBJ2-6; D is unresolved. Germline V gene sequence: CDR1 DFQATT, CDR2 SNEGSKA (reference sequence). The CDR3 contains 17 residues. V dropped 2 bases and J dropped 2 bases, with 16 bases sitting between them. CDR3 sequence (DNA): TGCAGTGCTAGACCCCCTATGGCTTCGCCTGGGGCCAACGTCCTGACTTTC. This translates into CSARPPMASPGANVLTF.

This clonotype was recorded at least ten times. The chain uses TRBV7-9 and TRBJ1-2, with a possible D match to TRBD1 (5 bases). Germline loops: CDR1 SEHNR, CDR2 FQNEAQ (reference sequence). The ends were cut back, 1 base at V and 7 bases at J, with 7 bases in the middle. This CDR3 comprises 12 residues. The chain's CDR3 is CASSLDGAGYTF. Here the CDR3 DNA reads TGTGCCAGCAGCTTAGATGGGGCTGGCTACACCTTC.

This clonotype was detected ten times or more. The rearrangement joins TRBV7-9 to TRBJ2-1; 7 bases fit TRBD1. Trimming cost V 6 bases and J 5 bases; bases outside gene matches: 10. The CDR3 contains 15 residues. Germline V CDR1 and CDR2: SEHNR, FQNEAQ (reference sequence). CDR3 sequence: CASSTYRGPHNEQFF. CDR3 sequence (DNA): TGTGCCAGCAGTACCTACAGGGGCCCACACAATGAGCAGTTCTTC.

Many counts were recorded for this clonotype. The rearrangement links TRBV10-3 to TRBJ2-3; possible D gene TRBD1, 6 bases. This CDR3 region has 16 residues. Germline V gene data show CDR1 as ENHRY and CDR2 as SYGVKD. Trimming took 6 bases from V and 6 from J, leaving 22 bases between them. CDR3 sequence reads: CAISHHRDGVADTQYF. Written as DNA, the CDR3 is TGTGCCATCAGCCACCACAGGGATGGCGTCGCGGATACGCAGTATTTT.

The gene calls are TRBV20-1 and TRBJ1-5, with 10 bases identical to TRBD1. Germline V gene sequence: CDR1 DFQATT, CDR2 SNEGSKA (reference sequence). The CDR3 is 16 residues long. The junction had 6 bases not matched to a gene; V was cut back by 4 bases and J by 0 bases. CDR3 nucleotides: TGCAGTGCTACGGGACAGGGGTTGGTTAGCAATCAGCCCCAGCATTTT. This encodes CSATGQGLVSNQPQHF.

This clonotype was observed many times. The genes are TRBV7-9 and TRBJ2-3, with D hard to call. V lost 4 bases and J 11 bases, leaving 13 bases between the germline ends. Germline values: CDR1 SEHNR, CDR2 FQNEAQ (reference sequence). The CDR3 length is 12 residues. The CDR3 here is CASSYGPRGQYF. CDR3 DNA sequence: TGTGCCAGCAGCTACGGCCCAAGAGGGCAGTATTTT. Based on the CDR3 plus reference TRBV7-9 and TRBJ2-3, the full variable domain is DTGVSQNPRHKITKRGQNVTFRCDPISEHNRLYWYRQTLGQGPEFLTYFQNEAQLEKSRLLSDRFSAERPKGSFSTLEIQRTEQGDSAMYLCASSYGPRGQYFGPGTRLTVL.

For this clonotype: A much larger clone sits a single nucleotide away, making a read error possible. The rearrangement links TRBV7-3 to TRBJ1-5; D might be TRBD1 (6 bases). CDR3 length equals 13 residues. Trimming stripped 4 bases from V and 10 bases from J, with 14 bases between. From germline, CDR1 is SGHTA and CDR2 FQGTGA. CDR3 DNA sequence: TGTGCCAGCAGCTCAAGAAAGGGACACCCCCAGCATTTT. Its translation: CASSSRKGHPQHF.

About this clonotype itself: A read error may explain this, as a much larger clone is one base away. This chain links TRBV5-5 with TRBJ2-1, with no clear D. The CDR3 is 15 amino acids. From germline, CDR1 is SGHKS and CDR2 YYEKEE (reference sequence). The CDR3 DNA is TGTGCCAGCGGCTTCGGCCCCGGCCCCTACAATGAGCAGTTCTTC. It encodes CASGFGPGPYNEQFF. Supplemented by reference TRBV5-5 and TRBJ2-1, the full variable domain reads DAGVTQSPTHLIKTRGQQVTLRCSPISGHKSVSWYQQVLGQGPQFIFQYYEKEERGRGNFPDRFSARQFPNYSSELNVNALLLGDSALYLCASGFGPGPYNEQFFGPGTRLTVL.

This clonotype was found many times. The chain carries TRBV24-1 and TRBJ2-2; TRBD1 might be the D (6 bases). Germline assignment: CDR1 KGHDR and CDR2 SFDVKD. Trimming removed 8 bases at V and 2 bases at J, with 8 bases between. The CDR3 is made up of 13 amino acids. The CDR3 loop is CATTRGNTGELFF. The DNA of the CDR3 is TGTGCCACCACCAGGGGTAACACCGGGGAGCTGTTTTTT.

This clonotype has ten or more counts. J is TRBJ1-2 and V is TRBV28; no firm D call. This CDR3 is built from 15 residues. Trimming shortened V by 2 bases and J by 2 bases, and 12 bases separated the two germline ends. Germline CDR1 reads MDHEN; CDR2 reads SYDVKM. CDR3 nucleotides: TGTGCCAGCAGTTTAACGCCCCTTGTCAACTATGGCTACACCTTC. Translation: CASSLTPLVNYGYTF.

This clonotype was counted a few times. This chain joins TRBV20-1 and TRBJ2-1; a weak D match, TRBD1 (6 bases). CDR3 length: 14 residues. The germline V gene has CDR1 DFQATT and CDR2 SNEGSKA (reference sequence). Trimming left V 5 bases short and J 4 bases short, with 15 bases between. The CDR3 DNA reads TGCAGTGCTTCCGGGACAACTATTTACAATGAGCAGTTCTTC. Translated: CSASGTTIYNEQFF.

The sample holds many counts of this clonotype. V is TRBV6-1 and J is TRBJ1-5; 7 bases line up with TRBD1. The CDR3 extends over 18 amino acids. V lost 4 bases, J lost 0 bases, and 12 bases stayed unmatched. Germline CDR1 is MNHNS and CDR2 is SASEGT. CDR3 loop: CASSAGATQGYSNQPQHF. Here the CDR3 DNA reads TGTGCCAGCAGTGCGGGGGCCACACAGGGGTATAGCAATCAGCCCCAGCATTTT.